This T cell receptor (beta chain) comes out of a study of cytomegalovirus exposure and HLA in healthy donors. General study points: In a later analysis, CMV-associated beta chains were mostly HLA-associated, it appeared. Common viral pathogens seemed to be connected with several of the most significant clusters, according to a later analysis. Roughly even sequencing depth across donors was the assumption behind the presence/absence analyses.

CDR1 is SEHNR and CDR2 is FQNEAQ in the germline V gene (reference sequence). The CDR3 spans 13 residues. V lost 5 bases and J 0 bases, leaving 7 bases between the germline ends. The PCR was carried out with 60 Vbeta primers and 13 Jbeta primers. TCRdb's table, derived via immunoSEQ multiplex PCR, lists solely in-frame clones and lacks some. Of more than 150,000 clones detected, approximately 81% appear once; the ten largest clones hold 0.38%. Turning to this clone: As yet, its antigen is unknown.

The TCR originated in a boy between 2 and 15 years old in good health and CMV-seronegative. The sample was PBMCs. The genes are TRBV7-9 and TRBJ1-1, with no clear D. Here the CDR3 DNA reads TGTGCCAGCAGCCTCCCCTTGAACACTGAAGCTTTCTTT. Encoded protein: CASSLPLNTEAFF.